One and the same sample provided the 5 T cell receptor beta chains below, sequenced in a study of blood T cell repertoires in COVID-19. The repertoire was sequenced with immunoSEQ multiplex PCR; TCRdb's copy has only in-frame clones and lacks some. The sample lists about 210,000 clones, 80% occurring once. The sample consisted of peripheral blood. The receptors were gathered from a woman between 65 and 79 years old with acute or convalescent COVID-19.

V gene TRBV3-1 (or the pseudogene TRBV3-2) combines with J gene TRBJ2-7; weak D call: TRBD2 (5 bases). Trimming took off 3 bases at V and 3 bases at J, with 12 bases between the two ends. The CDR3 is 14 amino acids. Germline CDR1 is LGHDT and CDR2 is YNNKEL (reference sequence). This CDR3 is CASSHTDYDYEQYF. CDR3 sequence (DNA): TGTGCCAGCAGCCACACCGACTATGACTACGAGCAGTACTTC.

The V and J genes are TRBV27 and TRBJ1-5; D call uncertain. The germline V gene has CDR1 MNHEY and CDR2 SMNVEV (reference sequence). V shed 6 bases and J shed 7 bases, with 10 bases lying between them. The CDR3 is 12 residues long. CDR3 sequence: CASRSGQQPQHF. The CDR3 DNA is TGTGCCAGCAGATCGGGTCAGCAGCCCCAGCATTTT.

V and J are TRBV5-4 and TRBJ2-3; the D gene is possibly TRBD2 (6 bases). The CDR3 sequence is 13 residues long. Trimming removed 0 bases at V and 6 bases at J, with 8 bases between. Germline lookup yields CDR1 SGHNT and CDR2 YYREEE (reference sequence). Written as DNA, the CDR3 is TGTGCCAGCAGCTTGGGAGGGAGGGATACGCAGTATTTT. Amino acid sequence: CASSLGGRDTQYF.

This chain uses TRBV9 with TRBJ2-1; TRBD2 matches at 8 bases. Germline lookup yields CDR1 SGDLS and CDR2 YYNGEE. The junction had 3 bases not matched to a gene; V was cut back by 1 base and J by 0 bases. The CDR3 sequence is 16 residues long. The CDR3 DNA follows: TGTGCCAGCAGCGTACGGGGGGGCCCCTCCTACAATGAGCAGTTCTTC. It encodes CASSVRGGPSYNEQFF.

The chain recombines TRBV28 with TRBJ2-7, with 12 bases lining up with TRBD2. Unmatched junction bases numbered 8, after V lost 4 bases and J lost 7 bases. CDR1 MDHEN and CDR2 SYDVKM come from the germline V gene. The CDR3 runs 15 residues. The CDR3 region is CASSSRTSGVGEQYF. For the CDR3, the DNA is TGTGCCAGCAGTTCCAGGACTAGCGGGGTTGGAGAGCAGTACTTC. Variable domain in full (rest from reference TRBV28 and TRBJ2-7): DVKVTQSSRYLVKRTGEKVFLECVQDMDHENMFWYRQDPGLGLRLIYFSYDVKMKEKGDIPEGYSVSREKKERFSLILESASTNQTSMYLCASSSRTSGVGEQYFGPGTRLTVT.